This T cell receptor (beta chain) originates from a study of patients and donors after allogeneic stem cell transplantation (dated by TCRdb to 2018 to 2020). To prepare the library, RT-PCR was applied. Sequenced using a NextSeq 550. Starting from the raw public reads, TCRdb applied fastp trimming at Q25, assembled clones with MiXCR and retained in-frame beta chains. Records with the same CDR3 protein are collapsed into one entry carrying the most frequent genes and DNA. In this sample the table shows about 960,000 distinct CDR3 sequences, about a sixth of which occur a single time. About 6% of the sample is in the top ten clones. This clonotype came up a few times. There is no known antigen for this receptor. Base qualities were left out, and no much larger clone turns up one base away. The junction shows trimming of 5 bases on V and 8 bases on J, and the gene matches do not reach 2 bases of it. Reading from cysteine to phenylalanine, the CDR3 counts 11 amino acids. The kept DNA is CDR3 alone, 33 bases in frame from the first base. CDR1 is given as DFQATT and CDR2 as SNEGSKA, both from the germline V gene (reference sequence).

Sequenced input: blood, either unsorted or a sorted T cell fraction (not recorded which). This clonotype originated in a human donor who was either an allogeneic HSCT recipient or a stem cell or donor lymphocyte infusion donor (not recorded which). It is not recorded whose cells these are; they may come from a transplant donor. Recombination joined TRBV20-1 with TRBJ1-1, and 10 junctional nucleotides match TRBD1. Here is the DNA: TGCAGTGCTTCGGGACAGGGGGAAGCTTTCTTT. Its protein reads: CSASGQGEAFF.